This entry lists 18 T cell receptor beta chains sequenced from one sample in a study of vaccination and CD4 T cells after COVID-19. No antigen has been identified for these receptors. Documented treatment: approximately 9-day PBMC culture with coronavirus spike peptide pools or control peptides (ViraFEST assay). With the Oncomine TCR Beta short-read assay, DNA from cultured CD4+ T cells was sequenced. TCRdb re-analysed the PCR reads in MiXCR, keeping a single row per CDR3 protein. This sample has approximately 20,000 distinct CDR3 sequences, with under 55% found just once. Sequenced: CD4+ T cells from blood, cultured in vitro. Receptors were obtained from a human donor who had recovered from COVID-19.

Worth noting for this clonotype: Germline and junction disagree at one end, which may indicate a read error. Written as DNA, the CDR3 is TGCAGTGCTAGAGTATTGGGCCAGGTGTTCTTT. The encoded protein is CSARVLGQVFF. V gene TRBV20-1 combines with J gene TRBJ1-4, with D uncertain. Germline assignment: CDR1 DFQATT and CDR2 SNEGSKA (reference sequence). The CDR3 length is 11 residues.

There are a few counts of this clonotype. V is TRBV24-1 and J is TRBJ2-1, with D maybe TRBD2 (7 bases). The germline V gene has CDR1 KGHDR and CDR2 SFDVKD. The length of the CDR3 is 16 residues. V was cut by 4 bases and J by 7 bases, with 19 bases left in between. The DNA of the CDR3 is TGTGCCACCAGTGACTTAACGGGGGGCGCGGTAAATGAGCAGTTCTTC. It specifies CATSDLTGGAVNEQFF.

As DNA, the CDR3 is TGTGCCAGCAGCCAGATGGGCAGGTACGAGCAGTACTTC. Residues: CASSQMGRYEQYF. The J gene is TRBJ2-7, the V gene TRBV27; no clear D. The CDR3 spans 13 residues. The germline CDR1 and CDR2 sequences are MNHEY and SMNVEV (reference sequence). Trimming took 6 bases from V and 4 from J, leaving 13 bases between them.

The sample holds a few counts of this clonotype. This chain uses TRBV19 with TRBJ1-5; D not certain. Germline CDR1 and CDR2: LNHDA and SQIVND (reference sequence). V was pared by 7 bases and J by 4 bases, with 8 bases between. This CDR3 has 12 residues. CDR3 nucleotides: TGTGCCAGTACCACAAAAAATCAGCCCCAGCATTTT. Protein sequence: CASTTKNQPQHF.

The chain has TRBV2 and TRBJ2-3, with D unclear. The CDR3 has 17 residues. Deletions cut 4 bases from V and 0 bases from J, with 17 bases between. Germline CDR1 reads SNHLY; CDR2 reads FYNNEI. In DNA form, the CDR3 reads TGTGCCAGCAGTGGAGGTTCGTCTTGGGCTAGCACAGATACGCAGTATTTT. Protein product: CASSGGSSWASTDTQYF.

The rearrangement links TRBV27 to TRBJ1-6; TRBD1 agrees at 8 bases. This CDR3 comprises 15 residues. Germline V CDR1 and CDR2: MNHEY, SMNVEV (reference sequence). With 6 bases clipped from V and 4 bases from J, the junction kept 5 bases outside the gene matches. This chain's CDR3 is CASSQTGEYNSPLHF. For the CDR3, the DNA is TGTGCCAGCAGCCAGACAGGGGAATATAATTCACCCCTCCACTTT.

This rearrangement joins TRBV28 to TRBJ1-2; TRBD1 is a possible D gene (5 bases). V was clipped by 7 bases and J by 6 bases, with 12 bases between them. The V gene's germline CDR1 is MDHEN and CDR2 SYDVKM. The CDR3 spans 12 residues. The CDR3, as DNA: TGTGCCAGCACCCAGGCAGGGAATGGCTACACCTTC. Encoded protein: CASTQAGNGYTF.

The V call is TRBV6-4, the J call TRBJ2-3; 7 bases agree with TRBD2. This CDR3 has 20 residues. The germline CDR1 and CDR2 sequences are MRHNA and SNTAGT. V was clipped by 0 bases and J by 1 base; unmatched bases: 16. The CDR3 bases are TGTGCCAGCAGTGACTCGACGAGCCTGGCGGGAGCCCTCTGCACAGATACGCAGTATTTT. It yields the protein CASSDSTSLAGALCTDTQYF.

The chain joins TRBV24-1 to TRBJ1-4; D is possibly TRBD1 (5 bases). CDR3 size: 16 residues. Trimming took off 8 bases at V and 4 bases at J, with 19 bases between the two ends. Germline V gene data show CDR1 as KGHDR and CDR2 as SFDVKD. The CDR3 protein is CATKHGPGLYNEKLFF. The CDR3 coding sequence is TGTGCCACCAAACATGGCCCGGGACTCTATAATGAAAAACTGTTTTTT.

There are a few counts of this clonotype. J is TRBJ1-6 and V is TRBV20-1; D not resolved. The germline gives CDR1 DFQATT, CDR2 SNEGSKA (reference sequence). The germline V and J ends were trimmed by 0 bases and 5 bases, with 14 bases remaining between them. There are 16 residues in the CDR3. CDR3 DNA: TGCAGTGCTAGAGAGCCCTGGCAAACGGATAATTCACCCCTCCACTTT. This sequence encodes CSAREPWQTDNSPLHF.

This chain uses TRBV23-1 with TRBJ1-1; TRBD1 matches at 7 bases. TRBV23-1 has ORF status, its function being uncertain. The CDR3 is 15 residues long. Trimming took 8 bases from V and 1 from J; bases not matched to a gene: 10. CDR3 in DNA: TGCGCCAGCGGAAAACAGGGGCTTAAGAACACTGAAGCTTTCTTT. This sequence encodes CASGKQGLKNTEAFF.

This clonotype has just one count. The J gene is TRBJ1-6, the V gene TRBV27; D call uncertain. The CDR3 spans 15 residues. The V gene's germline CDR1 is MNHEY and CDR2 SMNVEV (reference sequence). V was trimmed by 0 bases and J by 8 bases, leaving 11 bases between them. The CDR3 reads CASSLSIGNYSPLHF. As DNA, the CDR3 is TGTGCCAGCAGTTTATCGATCGGGAACTATTCACCCCTCCACTTT.

The CDR3 loop reads CASSIDDRRTLTYEQYF. In DNA, the CDR3 is TGTGCCAGTAGTATAGATGACCGCAGGACCCTTACCTACGAGCAGTACTTC. The chain carries TRBV19 and TRBJ2-7, with D hard to call. Germline values: CDR1 LNHDA, CDR2 SQIVND (reference sequence). The CDR3 sequence is 17 residues long. V lost 0 bases, J lost 2 bases, and 17 bases lay in between.

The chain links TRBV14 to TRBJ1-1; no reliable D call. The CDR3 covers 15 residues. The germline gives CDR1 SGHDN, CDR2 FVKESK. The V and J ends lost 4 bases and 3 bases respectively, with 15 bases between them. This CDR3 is CASSLMTDGYTEAFF. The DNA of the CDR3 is TGTGCCAGCAGCCTGATGACGGACGGTTACACTGAAGCTTTCTTT.

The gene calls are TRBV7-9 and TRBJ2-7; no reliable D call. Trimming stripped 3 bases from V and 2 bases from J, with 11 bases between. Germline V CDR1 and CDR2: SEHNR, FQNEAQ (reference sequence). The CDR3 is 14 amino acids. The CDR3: CASSFTDVPYEQYF. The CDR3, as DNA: TGTGCCAGCAGCTTCACGGACGTCCCCTACGAGCAGTACTTC.

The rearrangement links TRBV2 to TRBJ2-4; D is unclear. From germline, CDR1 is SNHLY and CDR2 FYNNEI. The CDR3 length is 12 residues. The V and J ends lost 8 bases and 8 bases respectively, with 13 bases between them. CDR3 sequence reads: CASHLPVHIQYF. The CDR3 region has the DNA TGTGCCAGCCATCTCCCTGTACACATTCAGTACTTC. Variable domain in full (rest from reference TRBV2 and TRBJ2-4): EPEVTQTPSHQVTQMGQEVILRCVPISNHLYFYWYRQILGQKVEFLVSFYNNEISEKSEIFDDQFSVERPDGSNFTLKIRSTKLEDSAMYFCASHLPVHIQYFGAGTRLSVL.

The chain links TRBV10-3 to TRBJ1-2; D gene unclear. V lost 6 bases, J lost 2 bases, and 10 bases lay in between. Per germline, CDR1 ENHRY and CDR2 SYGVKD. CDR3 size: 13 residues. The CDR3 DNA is TGTGCCATCAGGGCGGAGGGAAACTATGGCTACACCTTC. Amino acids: CAIRAEGNYGYTF.

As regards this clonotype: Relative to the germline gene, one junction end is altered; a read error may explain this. DNA for the CDR3: TGTGCCAGCAGTCCTGGGACAATCTCCCACGAGCAGTACTTC. This encodes CASSPGTISHEQYF. This rearrangement joins TRBV12-3 or TRBV12-4 to TRBJ2-7, with D perhaps matching TRBD1 (6 bases). The CDR3 has 14 residues.